This T cell receptor beta chain was retrieved from a study of blood T cell repertoires in COVID-19. How the authors handled the data: Scientists estimated how many nucleated cells there were by amplifying reference gene primers. Using immunoSEQ multiplex PCR, the repertoire was profiled, and TCRdb retains in-frame clones only, with some absent. That table supplies the V and J calls and clone size; D and trimming were determined from the DNA. The data show roughly 55,000 clones, roughly 90% seen once. The CDR3 covers 15 residues. The V segment lost 4 bases and the J segment 3 bases; nucleotides outside the gene matches: 7. Germline loops: CDR1 SGHRS, CDR2 YFSETQ. This clone has just a few counts.

This chain connects TRBV5-1 to TRBJ1-1; 9 positions match TRBD1. The sample consisted of peripheral blood. This clonotype was obtained from a human donor with active COVID-19. The donor label of this sample is uncertain. The CDR3 sequence: CASSKTGGGDTEAFF. Here the CDR3 DNA reads TGCGCCAGCAGCAAAACAGGGGGCGGAGACACTGAAGCTTTCTTT.